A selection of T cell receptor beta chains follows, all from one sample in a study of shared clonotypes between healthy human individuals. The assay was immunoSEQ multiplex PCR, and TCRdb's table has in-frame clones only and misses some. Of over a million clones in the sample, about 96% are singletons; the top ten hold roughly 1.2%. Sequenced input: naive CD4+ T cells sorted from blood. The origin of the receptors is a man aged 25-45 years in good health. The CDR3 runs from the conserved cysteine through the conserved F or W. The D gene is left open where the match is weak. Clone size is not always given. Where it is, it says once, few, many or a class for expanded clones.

CDR3: CAWKGQLNEKLFF; DNA: TGTGCCTGGAAAGGACAGCTAAATGAAAAACTGTTTTTT; D: -; size: -; V: TRBV30; J: TRBJ1-4; length: 13
CDR3: CASSHTPLAVLEQFF; DNA: TGTGCCAGCAGCCACACCCCCCTAGCAGTCCTGGAGCAGTTCTTC; D: -; size: -; V: TRBV11-2; J: TRBJ2-1; length: 15
CDR3: CASSITNSGGPSEQFF; DNA: TGTGCCAGCAGCATTACTAATTCGGGAGGGCCGTCTGAGCAGTTCTTC; D: -; size: -; V: TRBV21-1; J: TRBJ2-1; length: 16
CDR3: CASSPTVTPGRDTQYF; DNA: TGTGCCAGCAGCCCGACGGTCACACCGGGTCGAGATACGCAGTATTTT; D: -; size: -; V: TRBV9; J: TRBJ2-3; length: 16
CDR3: CAISDSREWEQYF; DNA: TGTGCCATCAGTGACTCGCGGGAATGGGAGCAGTACTTC; D: -; size: -; V: TRBV10-3; J: TRBJ2-7; length: 13
CDR3: CASSLRWDRGLYTDTQYF; DNA: TGTGCCAGCAGTTTACGGTGGGACAGGGGGCTTTACACAGATACGCAGTATTTT; D: TRBD1; size: -; V: TRBV27; J: TRBJ2-3; length: 18
CDR3: CASSLSGRYEQFF; DNA: TGCGCCAGCAGCTTAAGCGGGAGATATGAGCAGTTCTTC; D: TRBD2; size: -; V: TRBV5-1; J: TRBJ2-1; length: 13
CDR3: CASSVRGAGANVLTF; DNA: TGTGCCAGCAGCGTGCGGGGAGCTGGGGCCAACGTCCTGACTTTC; D: -; size: -; V: TRBV9; J: TRBJ2-6; length: 15
CDR3: CASSSPSYNEQFF; DNA: TGTGCCAGCAGCTCGCCTTCCTACAATGAGCAGTTCTTC; D: -; size: -; V: TRBV5-4; J: TRBJ2-1; length: 13
CDR3: CASSLVVHTQYF; DNA: TGTGCCAGCAGCTTAGTGGTTCATACGCAGTATTTT; D: -; size: -; V: TRBV7-2; J: TRBJ2-3; length: 12
CDR3: CASSLYSGSAGVIRETQYF; DNA: TGTGCCAGCAGCTTATATTCAGGGAGCGCGGGAGTAATCAGAGAGACCCAGTACTTC; D: TRBD2; size: -; V: TRBV11-2; J: TRBJ2-5; length: 19
CDR3: CTSSPGLAGVPGELFF; DNA: TGCACCAGCAGCCCGGGACTAGCGGGAGTCCCCGGGGAGCTGTTTTTT; D: -; size: -; V: TRBV1; J: TRBJ2-2; length: 16
CDR3: CASSQDDRGRDEQFF; DNA: TGCGCCAGCAGCCAAGATGACAGGGGAAGGGATGAGCAGTTCTTC; D: TRBD1; size: -; V: TRBV4-3; J: TRBJ2-1; length: 15
CDR3: CASSDRRQGADTQYF; DNA: TGTGCCAGCAGTGACCGGAGGCAGGGTGCGGATACGCAGTATTTT; D: -; size: once; V: TRBV6-1; J: TRBJ2-3; length: 15
CDR3: CASSSDRVGPSPLHF; DNA: TGCGCCAGCAGCTCGGACAGGGTAGGGCCTTCACCCCTCCACTTT; D: TRBD1; size: -; V: TRBV5-1; J: TRBJ1-6; length: 15
CDR3: CASSLNRQGVTGELFF; DNA: TGCGCCAGCAGCTTAAACAGGCAGGGGGTAACCGGGGAGCTGTTTTTT; D: TRBD1; size: -; V: TRBV5-1; J: TRBJ2-2; length: 16
CDR3: CASSVGDRGSYEQYF; DNA: TGTGCCAGCAGTGTTGGGGACAGGGGGTCCTACGAGCAGTACTTC; D: TRBD1; size: -; V: TRBV2; J: TRBJ2-7; length: 15
CDR3: CASGRPGRSEKLFF; DNA: TGTGCCAGCGGCCGCCCAGGGCGCTCAGAAAAACTGTTTTTT; D: -; size: -; V: TRBV6-5; J: TRBJ1-4; length: 14
CDR3: CAWSVGTSVNEQYF; DNA: TGTGCCTGGAGTGTCGGGACTAGCGTTAACGAGCAGTACTTC; D: TRBD2; size: -; V: TRBV30; J: TRBJ2-7; length: 14
CDR3: CASSLGRAITGELFF; DNA: TGTGCCAGCAGCTTAGGCAGGGCGATTACCGGGGAGCTGTTTTTT; D: -; size: -; V: TRBV7-8; J: TRBJ2-2; length: 15
CDR3: CASSAGTGASYEQYF; DNA: TGCGCCAGCAGCGCTGGGACAGGGGCCTCTTACGAGCAGTACTTC; D: TRBD1; size: -; V: TRBV5-1; J: TRBJ2-7; length: 15
CDR3: CASSAEADTQYF; DNA: TGTGCCAGCAGCGCCGAGGCCGATACGCAGTATTTT; D: -; size: -; V: TRBV9; J: TRBJ2-3; length: 12
CDR3: CASSSGQSATNEKLFF; DNA: TGCGCCAGCAGCTCGGGACAATCTGCAACTAATGAAAAACTGTTTTTT; D: -; size: -; V: TRBV5-1; J: TRBJ1-4; length: 16
CDR3: CASSGTGGGSPQHF; DNA: TGTGCCAGCAGTGGGACAGGGGGTGGATCGCCCCAGCATTTT; D: TRBD1; size: -; V: TRBV27; J: TRBJ1-5; length: 14
CDR3: CASSRGQENTEAFF; DNA: TGTGCCAGCAGCCGGGGACAGGAAAACACTGAAGCTTTCTTT; D: TRBD1; size: -; V: TRBV6-5; J: TRBJ1-1; length: 14
CDR3: CASSLEYEQYF; DNA: TGCGCCAGCAGCTTGGAGTACGAGCAGTACTTC; D: -; size: -; V: TRBV5-1; J: TRBJ2-7; length: 11
CDR3: CASRDRFNEQFF; DNA: TGTGCCAGCCGGGACAGATTCAATGAGCAGTTCTTC; D: TRBD1; size: once; V: TRBV28; J: TRBJ2-1; length: 12
CDR3: CASSQDRLAGDNEQFF; DNA: TGCGCCAGCAGCCAAGATCGACTAGCGGGAGACAATGAGCAGTTCTTC; D: TRBD2; size: -; V: TRBV4-3; J: TRBJ2-1; length: 16
CDR3: CASRGEGLPIHEQYF; DNA: TGTGCCAGCAGAGGCGAGGGACTCCCTATCCACGAGCAGTACTTC; D: -; size: -; V: TRBV28; J: TRBJ2-7; length: 15
CDR3: CASSGVRDRGPYSNQPQHF; DNA: TGTGCCAGCAGTGGGGTTAGGGACAGGGGGCCCTATAGCAATCAGCCCCAGCATTTT; D: TRBD1; size: -; V: TRBV6-4; J: TRBJ1-5; length: 19
CDR3: CASRPTSGRFVYEQYF; DNA: TGTGCCAGCAGGCCGACTAGCGGGAGGTTTGTCTACGAGCAGTACTTC; D: TRBD2; size: -; V: TRBV11-2; J: TRBJ2-7; length: 16
CDR3: CASSKKGGQGFYNEQFF; DNA: TGTGCCAGCAGCAAAAAGGGAGGACAGGGGTTCTACAATGAGCAGTTCTTC; D: -; size: -; V: TRBV21-1; J: TRBJ2-1; length: 17
CDR3: CASSPRAGGYEQYF; DNA: TGTGCCAGCAGTCCACGGGCAGGGGGCTACGAGCAGTACTTC; D: TRBD1; size: -; V: TRBV27; J: TRBJ2-7; length: 14
CDR3: CAISRQGLDYTF; DNA: TGTGCCATCAGCCGACAGGGACTGGACTACACCTTC; D: TRBD1; size: -; V: TRBV10-3; J: TRBJ1-2; length: 12
CDR3: CAWSFAGGFANYGYTF; DNA: TGTGCCTGGAGTTTTGCAGGGGGCTTTGCTAACTATGGCTACACCTTC; D: TRBD1; size: -; V: TRBV30; J: TRBJ1-2; length: 16
CDR3: CASSVDPGLNIQETQYF; DNA: TGTGCCAGCAGCGTAGATCCAGGGTTGAACATCCAAGAGACCCAGTACTTC; D: -; size: -; V: TRBV9; J: TRBJ2-5; length: 17
CDR3: CASSALTGFGRNTIYF; DNA: TGTGCCAGCAGTGCCCTGACAGGATTCGGGCGAAACACCATATATTTT; D: -; size: -; V: TRBV6-1; J: TRBJ1-3; length: 16
CDR3: CASTAGSYNEQFF; DNA: TGTGCCAGTACAGCGGGTTCCTACAATGAGCAGTTCTTC; D: -; size: -; V: TRBV19; J: TRBJ2-1; length: 13
CDR3: CASSRTGGLINTIYF; DNA: TGTGCCAGCAGCAGGACAGGAGGGCTGATAAACACCATATATTTT; D: TRBD1; size: -; V: TRBV6-5; J: TRBJ1-3; length: 15
CDR3: CASSSSGDSSYNEQFF; DNA: TGTGCCAGCAGCTCTAGCGGGGATAGCTCCTACAATGAGCAGTTCTTC; D: TRBD2; size: -; V: TRBV7-6; J: TRBJ2-1; length: 16
CDR3: CAISELTMGLNGYTF; DNA: TGTGCCATCAGTGAGCTGACAATGGGGTTAAATGGCTACACCTTC; D: -; size: -; V: TRBV10-3; J: TRBJ1-2; length: 15
CDR3: CASRRSGVAKETQYF; DNA: TGCGCCAGCAGACGATCAGGGGTTGCGAAAGAGACCCAGTACTTC; D: -; size: -; V: TRBV5-1; J: TRBJ2-5; length: 15
CDR3: CASSYMDRATGELFF; DNA: TGTGCCAGCAGTTACATGGACAGAGCCACCGGGGAGCTGTTTTTT; D: -; size: -; V: TRBV6-6; J: TRBJ2-2; length: 15
CDR3: CASSLPTPTSGRGSSYYEQYF; DNA: TGTGCCAGCAGTTTACCGACTCCCACTAGCGGGAGGGGATCTAGTTATTACGAGCAGTACTTC; D: TRBD2; size: once; V: TRBV27; J: TRBJ2-7; length: 21
CDR3: CASSPSGTGEGEQFF; DNA: TGTGCCAGCTCCCCCTCCGGGACAGGGGAAGGTGAGCAGTTCTTC; D: TRBD1; size: -; V: TRBV18; J: TRBJ2-1; length: 15
CDR3: CASSPLFGGELETQYF; DNA: TGTGCCAGCTCACCCCTCTTCGGGGGAGAACTAGAGACCCAGTACTTC; D: -; size: -; V: TRBV18; J: TRBJ2-5; length: 16
CDR3: CASGQAPEAFF; DNA: TGTGCCAGCGGTCAGGCGCCCGAAGCTTTCTTT; D: -; size: -; V: TRBV28; J: TRBJ1-1; length: 11
CDR3: CASSPQGVTYEQYF; DNA: TGTGCCAGCAGCCCTCAAGGTGTAACCTACGAGCAGTACTTC; D: -; size: -; V: TRBV9; J: TRBJ2-7; length: 14
CDR3: CASSQDHGLRAEQYF; DNA: TGCGCCAGCAGCCAAGATCACGGACTCAGGGCCGAGCAGTACTTC; D: -; size: once; V: TRBV4-1; J: TRBJ2-7; length: 15
CDR3: CATRGIAGNEQFF; DNA: TGTGCCACCCGGGGGATAGCCGGAAATGAGCAGTTCTTC; D: -; size: -; V: TRBV28; J: TRBJ2-1; length: 13
CDR3: CASTPRGTSTDTQYF; DNA: TGTGCCAGCACCCCGAGGGGGACAAGCACAGATACGCAGTATTTT; D: -; size: -; V: TRBV9; J: TRBJ2-3; length: 15
CDR3: CASSPRPLMNTEAFF; DNA: TGTGCCAGCAGCCCGAGGCCGTTGATGAACACTGAAGCTTTCTTT; D: -; size: once; V: TRBV14; J: TRBJ1-1; length: 15
CDR3: CASSSRVAGLYNEQFF; DNA: TGTGCCAGCAGCTCCCGGGTAGCGGGACTATACAATGAGCAGTTCTTC; D: TRBD2; size: once; V: TRBV5-4; J: TRBJ2-1; length: 16
CDR3: CSVEENGYTF; DNA: TGCAGCGTTGAAGAAAATGGCTACACCTTC; D: -; size: once; V: TRBV29-1; J: TRBJ1-2; length: 10
CDR3: CASSPIHGGSGEQYF; DNA: TGTGCCAGCTCACCAATCCATGGCGGGAGTGGAGAGCAGTACTTC; D: TRBD2; size: once; V: TRBV18; J: TRBJ2-7; length: 15
CDR3: CASSSSPTAAETQYF; DNA: TGTGCCAGCAGTTCTTCCCCGACCGCTGCCGAGACCCAGTACTTC; D: -; size: -; V: TRBV27; J: TRBJ2-5; length: 15
CDR3: CASSHQVLEAEAFF; DNA: TGCGCCAGCAGCCATCAGGTCCTAGAAGCTGAAGCTTTCTTT; D: -; size: -; V: TRBV5-1; J: TRBJ1-1; length: 14
CDR3: CASSVSQSNEKLFF; DNA: TGTGCCAGCAGCGTAAGCCAGTCTAATGAAAAACTGTTTTTT; D: -; size: -; V: TRBV9; J: TRBJ1-4; length: 14